Below, 14 T cell receptor beta chains from the same sample are listed, as sequenced in a study of vaccination and CD4 T cells after COVID-19. No antigens are known for them. Treatment reported: approximately 9-day PBMC culture with coronavirus spike peptide pools or control peptides (ViraFEST assay). Oncomine TCR Beta short-read sequencing was applied to DNA from cultured CD4+ T cells. TCRdb passed the PCR reads through MiXCR, listing each CDR3 protein once. The sample records around 10,000 distinct CDR3 sequences, around three fifths being singletons. Sequencing used CD4+ T cells from blood, cultured in vitro. The receptors come from a human donor who had recovered from COVID-19.

Only a few counts were recorded for this clonotype. V gene TRBV6-1 combines with J gene TRBJ1-5; D is ambiguous. The CDR3 is 15 residues long. V lost 2 bases, J lost 4 bases, and 12 bases lay in between. Per germline, CDR1 MNHNS and CDR2 SASEGT. CDR3 sequence reads: CASSEMGFLNQPQHF. The CDR3 bases are TGTGCCAGCAGTGAAATGGGCTTTCTGAATCAGCCCCAGCATTTT.

The chain uses TRBV5-1 and TRBJ1-2; weak D call: TRBD1 (6 bases). The germline CDR1 and CDR2 sequences are SGHRS and YFSETQ. V was cut by 2 bases and J by 4 bases, with 24 bases left in between. The CDR3 has 18 amino acids. Here the CDR3 reads CASSFKKTGSYGLYGYTF. CDR3 nucleotides: TGCGCCAGCAGCTTTAAAAAAACAGGGTCCTATGGGCTCTATGGCTACACCTTC. The complete variable domain, with remaining parts taken from reference TRBV5-1 and TRBJ1-2, reads KAGVTQTPRYLIKTRGQQVTLSCSPISGHRSVSWYQQTPGQGLQFLFEYFSETQRNKGNFPGRFSGRQFSNSRSEMNVSTLELGDSALYLCASSFKKTGSYGLYGYTFGSGTRLTVV.

The chain is built from TRBV10-2 and TRBJ1-2; D may be TRBD1 (5 bases). Per the germline V gene, CDR1 is WSHSY and CDR2 is SAAADI. CDR3 size: 14 residues. Trimming took off 2 bases at V and 2 bases at J, with 9 bases between the two ends. CDR3 in DNA: TGCGCCAGCAGTGAGGATCGGGGGAACTATGGCTACACCTTC. Protein sequence: CASSEDRGNYGYTF.

The chain has TRBV10-3 and TRBJ1-2; no firm D call. V lost 0 bases and J 5 bases, leaving 13 bases between the germline ends. The CDR3 consists of 15 residues. The germline CDR1 and CDR2 sequences are ENHRY and SYGVKD. In nucleotides, the CDR3 is TGTGCCATCAGTGAGTCTGCGGAGCTGGGGTATGGCTACACCTTC. As protein: CAISESAELGYGYTF.

V and J are TRBV4-1 and TRBJ1-4; 9 bases are a match to TRBD1. V was clipped by 2 bases and J by 8 bases; unmatched bases: 9. Germline V lookup: CDR1 MGHRA, CDR2 YSYEKL. CDR3 length: 16 residues. In DNA form, the CDR3 reads TGCGCCAGCAGCCAAACTACGGACAGGGGCCTGGAAAAACTGTTTTTT. Its translation: CASSQTTDRGLEKLFF.

This clonotype was counted once. V usage is TRBV11-1 and J usage is TRBJ2-3; 7 nucleotides align to TRBD2. V lost 5 bases to trimming and J lost 0 bases; unmatched junction nucleotides: 5. Germline CDR1 SGHAT, CDR2 FQDESV (reference sequence). This CDR3 is 15 amino acids long. CDR3 nucleotide sequence: TGTGCCAGCAGCCCCAGCGGGGTGAGCACAGATACGCAGTATTTT. Encoded protein: CASSPSGVSTDTQYF.

The chain links TRBV20-1 to TRBJ1-2; D is uncertain. The CDR3 has 13 amino acids. V lost 3 bases and J 4 bases, leaving 12 bases between the germline ends. The germline V gene has CDR1 DFQATT and CDR2 SNEGSKA (reference sequence). In nucleotides, the CDR3 is TGCAGTGCTAGTTATCGGGTGCGCTATGGCTACACCTTC. Translation gives CSASYRVRYGYTF.

The chain employs TRBV12-3 or TRBV12-4 and TRBJ1-5; 9 positions agree with TRBD1. Germline trimming cut 6 bases from V and 6 bases from J; bases unmatched to any gene: 6. The CDR3 covers 14 residues. The chain's CDR3 is CASSHTGGGQPQHF. The DNA for the CDR3 is TGTGCCAGCAGCCACACAGGGGGCGGTCAGCCCCAGCATTTT.

This chain uses TRBV20-1 with TRBJ2-5, with 13 bases lining up with TRBD2. This CDR3 is 15 amino acids long. The germline gives CDR1 DFQATT, CDR2 SNEGSKA (reference sequence). The junction had 5 bases not matched to a gene; V was cut back by 2 bases and J by 5 bases. CDR3 DNA sequence: TGCAGTGCTAGACGGACTAGCGGGGGTTCTGAGACCCAGTACTTC. Protein: CSARRTSGGSETQYF.

The J gene is TRBJ2-2, the V gene TRBV6-2 or TRBV6-3; D is unclear. V was pared by 6 bases and J by 7 bases, with 21 bases between. The CDR3 loop spans 16 amino acids. Germline CDR1 is MNHEY and CDR2 is SVGEGT. The CDR3 bases are TGTGCCAGCAGCCTACTCGCGCTGGACGTTCTCGGGGAGCTGTTTTTT. This sequence encodes CASSLLALDVLGELFF.

The V call is TRBV7-3, the J call TRBJ2-2, with D perhaps TRBD2 (6 bases). The CDR3 length is 15 residues. Germline V gene sequence: CDR1 SGHTA, CDR2 FQGTGA. The V end lost 0 bases, the J end lost 2 bases, and 7 bases lay between the germline ends. CDR3 DNA sequence: TGTGCCAGCAGCTTAACGGGGACTAACACCGGGGAGCTGTTTTTT. Translated: CASSLTGTNTGELFF.

This clonotype was counted between two and nine times. The CDR3 DNA follows: TGTGCCACCAGCGGGGACAATCTGGCCTCCTATGGCTACACCTTC. It specifies CATSGDNLASYGYTF. This chain joins TRBV15 and TRBJ1-2; a possible D gene is TRBD1 (6 bases). This CDR3 spans 15 amino acids. The germline gives CDR1 LNHNV, CDR2 YYDKDF (reference sequence). V was pared by 5 bases and J by 4 bases, with 17 bases between.

The chain carries TRBV24-1 and TRBJ2-2; D perhaps matches TRBD1 (6 bases). This CDR3 spans 17 amino acids. CDR1 KGHDR and CDR2 SFDVKD come from the germline V gene. Trimming removed 7 bases from V and 1 base from J, with 18 bases in between. CDR3 DNA sequence: TGTGCCACCAGCACGACCCTCAAAGGGGGGAACACCGGGGAGCTGTTTTTT. Translating it yields CATSTTLKGGNTGELFF.

V gene TRBV5-1 combines with J gene TRBJ1-2; 8 nucleotides align to TRBD1. CDR3 size: 16 residues. J lost 8 bases, V lost 6 bases, and 18 bases had no gene match. CDR1 is SGHRS and CDR2 is YFSETQ in the germline V gene. CDR3 in DNA: TGCGCCAGCAATCCCGATGCCGGGACAGGCTTTTGGGGCTACACCTTC. This translates into CASNPDAGTGFWGYTF. Using reference TRBV5-1 and TRBJ1-2 for the parts outside the CDR3, the full variable domain is KAGVTQTPRYLIKTRGQQVTLSCSPISGHRSVSWYQQTPGQGLQFLFEYFSETQRNKGNFPGRFSGRQFSNSRSEMNVSTLELGDSALYLCASNPDAGTGFWGYTFGSGTRLTVV.